These 12 T cell receptor beta chains were all obtained from the same sample, sequenced in a study of T-cell reconstitution after alpha-beta-depleted transplantation in children. Unique molecular identifiers tagged the TCRbeta library. TCRdb re-called the PCR reads with MiXCR, one entry per CDR3 protein. The sample consists of about 470,000 distinct CDR3 sequences, approximately 42% of them appearing once. The sequences come from PBMCs, collected before TCRalphabeta/CD19-depleted stem cell transplant. All receptors derive from a girl aged 2-9 years with aplastic anemia, due to receive a stem cell transplant.

The rearrangement joins TRBV7-2 to TRBJ2-5; D remains ambiguous. CDR3 length: 16 residues. V lost 5 bases and J 1 base, leaving 17 bases between the germline ends. Per germline, CDR1 SGHTA and CDR2 FQGNSA. The CDR3 region is CASSPEVGHLQETQYF. CDR3 DNA sequence: TGTGCCAGCAGCCCAGAGGTCGGGCATCTCCAAGAGACCCAGTACTTC.

This clonotype was observed once. The genes are TRBV18 and TRBJ2-2; a weak D match, TRBD1 (5 bases). V was shortened by 3 bases and J by 7 bases, with 12 bases between the two germline ends. The CDR3 is made up of 14 amino acids. Germline V gene lookup returns CDR1 KGHSH and CDR2 LQKENI. CDR3 sequence reads: CASSPSSGFGELFF. CDR3 nucleotide sequence: TGTGCCAGCTCACCGTCTTCAGGGTTCGGGGAGCTGTTTTTT.

The chain has TRBV18 and TRBJ2-3; the D gene is possibly TRBD2 (5 bases). This CDR3 spans 13 amino acids. Per germline, CDR1 KGHSH and CDR2 LQKENI. V lost 2 bases, J lost 5 bases, and 8 bases lay in between. CDR3 sequence reads: CASSPNAGDTQYF. The CDR3 DNA is TGTGCCAGCTCACCAAACGCGGGAGATACGCAGTATTTT. The whole variable domain, remainder taken from reference TRBV18 and TRBJ2-3, is NAGVMQNPRHLVRRRGQEARLRCSPMKGHSHVYWYRQLPEEGLKFMVYLQKENIIDESGMPKERFSAEFPKEGPSILRIQQVVRGDSAAYFCASSPNAGDTQYFGPGTRLTVL.

The chain employs TRBV12-3 or TRBV12-4 and TRBJ2-5; D may be TRBD1 or TRBD2 (6 bases each). The ends were cut back, 5 bases at V and 5 bases at J, with 21 bases in the middle. The CDR3 contains 16 residues. CDR3 region: CASSPQGGKGTETQYF. For the CDR3, the DNA is TGTGCCAGCAGTCCTCAAGGGGGGAAGGGAACGGAGACCCAGTACTTC.

The rearrangement joins TRBV20-1 to TRBJ2-3; D gene ambiguous. In germline, CDR1 is DFQATT, CDR2 SNEGSKA (reference sequence). V dropped 0 bases and J dropped 0 bases, with 7 bases sitting between them. CDR3 length equals 14 residues. In DNA form, the CDR3 reads TGCAGTGCTAGAGATAGTAAGAGCACAGATACGCAGTATTTT. The encoded protein is CSARDSKSTDTQYF.

In this sample, this clonotype turned up many times. CDR3 protein: CATSDRGENTQYF. CDR3 DNA: TGTGCTACCTCGGACAGGGGAGAGAATACGCAGTATTTT. The rearrangement links TRBV7-7 to TRBJ2-3; 9 positions agree with TRBD1. The CDR3 extends over 13 amino acids. Per the germline V gene, CDR1 is SSHAT and CDR2 is FNYEAQ (reference sequence).

In DNA, the CDR3 is TGTGCCAGCAGTCCCCCCGGGAGGGGAACTGGGGAGCAGTACTTC. It translates to CASSPPGRGTGEQYF. The chain recombines TRBV28 with TRBJ2-7; 8 bases agree with TRBD2. V gave up 5 bases and J gave up 7 bases; unmatched junction bases: 13. The germline V gene has CDR1 MDHEN and CDR2 SYDVKM. CDR3 size: 15 residues.

The chain is built from TRBV20-1 and TRBJ2-3; 9 nucleotides line up with TRBD2. Germline V gene data show CDR1 as DFQATT and CDR2 as SNEGSKA (reference sequence). This CDR3 contains 18 residues. J was trimmed by 1 base and V by 4 bases; bases with no gene match: 15. CDR3 nucleotide sequence: TGCAGTGCTACCGCCCTAGCGGGGTCGGGCGCTGGCACAGATACGCAGTATTTT. It specifies CSATALAGSGAGTDTQYF.

This clonotype was observed a single time. The chain carries TRBV13 and TRBJ2-1; no clear D. The CDR3 is made up of 14 amino acids. Deletions cut 8 bases from V and 3 bases from J, with 14 bases between. The germline CDR1 and CDR2 sequences are PRHDT and FYEKMQ (reference sequence). CDR3 protein: CASGSRPGYNEQFF. The DNA for the CDR3 is TGTGCCAGCGGCTCCAGGCCAGGCTACAATGAGCAGTTCTTC.

CDR3 DNA: TGTGCCAGCAGTTTAAGGCAGTTGGGTGATGGCTACACCTTC. This encodes CASSLRQLGDGYTF. The V gene is TRBV12-3 or TRBV12-4, the J gene TRBJ1-2; D unresolved. V was cut by 2 bases and J by 6 bases, with 13 bases left in between. The CDR3 totals 14 residues.

This clonotype was seen a handful of times. The CDR3 region is CSVAGVAGVNNEQFF. CDR3 bases: TGCAGCGTTGCAGGCGTAGCGGGAGTCAACAATGAGCAGTTCTTC. V gene TRBV29-1 combines with J gene TRBJ2-1; the match to TRBD2 covers 9 bases. The CDR3 is 15 amino acids. Germline values: CDR1 SQVTM, CDR2 ANQGSEA. After removal of 4 bases from V and 5 bases from J, the junction contained 9 bases not matched to a gene.

This clonotype has more than one count but fewer than ten. This chain connects TRBV12-3 or TRBV12-4 to TRBJ2-1; D may be TRBD1 or TRBD2 (5 bases each). V shed 5 bases and J shed 4 bases, with 18 bases lying between them. This CDR3 contains 16 residues. The CDR3 spells CASSPGPSTRYNEQFF. The CDR3, as DNA: TGTGCCAGCAGTCCGGGGCCCTCTACTCGATACAATGAGCAGTTCTTC.